Shown below are 10 T cell receptor beta chains from a single sample sequenced in a study of T cells expressing NK-cell markers. TCRdb reprocessed the 5' RACE reads, keeping one entry per CDR3 protein, no DNA. This table lists about 380,000 distinct CDR3 sequences. The sample was blood T cells: a sorted CD56 or NKG2C T cell subset, CD4+ or CD8+ T cells, or bulk PBMC T cells (not recorded which). Receptor source: a man aged 18 to 69 in good health.

CDR3: CSAPTSDWKTQYF. J is TRBJ2-5 and V is TRBV20-1; TCRdb proposes TRBD2, but this gene call is untestable without DNA. The CDR3 is made up of 13 amino acids. Germline loops: CDR1 DFQATT, CDR2 SNEGSKA (reference sequence).

The chain carries TRBV29-1 and TRBJ2-1; the TCRdb call, TRBD2, lacks DNA for checking. The CDR3 consists of 15 residues. The germline V gene encodes CDR1 SQVTM and CDR2 ANQGSEA. The CDR3 sequence: CSATRPAGGRGEQFF.

The rearrangement links TRBV7-7 to TRBJ2-7; as DNA is missing, the TRBD2 call by TCRdb cannot be tested. From germline, CDR1 is SSHAT and CDR2 FNYEAQ (reference sequence). The CDR3 is made up of 18 amino acids. Here the CDR3 reads CASSSVGAGGRHSYEQYF.

The V gene is TRBV11-2, the J gene TRBJ2-3; TCRdb calls TRBD1, which cannot be checked without DNA. The CDR3 is 16 residues long. CDR1 and CDR2 from the germline V gene are SGHAT and FQNNGV. CDR3 amino acids: CASSFTAGVVEDTQYF.

The chain uses TRBV6-6 and TRBJ2-5; the TCRdb call, TRBD2, lacks DNA for checking. Germline V lookup: CDR1 MNHNY, CDR2 SVGAGI (reference sequence). This CDR3 has 13 residues. The CDR3 reads CASRDGTTETQYF.

The chain couples TRBV28 to TRBJ1-6. CDR3 length: 18 residues. Germline V gene lookup returns CDR1 MDHEN and CDR2 SYDVKM. The CDR3 region is CASSLTSLYSSYNSPLHF.

The CDR3 sequence: CSATRDRQSYNEQFF. This chain uses TRBV20-1 with TRBJ2-1; no DNA is available, so the TRBD1 call from TCRdb remains unchecked. Per germline, CDR1 DFQATT and CDR2 SNEGSKA (reference sequence). This CDR3 comprises 15 residues.

This chain uses TRBV13 with TRBJ2-7; TCRdb returns TRBD1, unconfirmable since there is no DNA. This CDR3 has 13 amino acids. Germline CDR1 is PRHDT and CDR2 is FYEKMQ (reference sequence). The CDR3 sequence: CASSLGPQAKQYF.

The chain employs TRBV11-3 and TRBJ2-3; the TCRdb D gene call, TRBD2, has no DNA to confirm it. Germline lookup yields CDR1 SGHNT and CDR2 YENEEA. CDR3 length equals 13 residues. This CDR3 reads CASSLDKGLTQYF.

The genes are TRBV6-1 and TRBJ2-3. The germline V gene has CDR1 MNHNS and CDR2 SASEGT. This CDR3 comprises 14 residues. The CDR3 protein is CASSEWRSTDTQYF.